The table lists the clone carrying this TCR beta chain with a count of one. Profiled with immunoSEQ multiplex PCR; TCRdb holds only in-frame clones, not every one. The table lists roughly 70,000 clones, 85% to 90% of them singletons. The data originate from a study of OX40 agonist ivuxolimab in advanced cancers. This CDR3 has 14 residues. J gave up 6 bases and V 4 bases, and 11 bases lay outside the gene matches. Germline loops: CDR1 SQVTM, CDR2 ANQGSEA. This receptor was identified in an adult with an advanced solid tumor such as melanoma, head and neck, liver or kidney cancer. The sequences come from CD4+ or CD8+ T cells sorted from blood, collected in a trial of the OX40 agonist ivuxolimab. V usage is TRBV29-1 and J usage is TRBJ2-7; 8 bases agree with TRBD2. CDR3 in amino acids: CSVVIRGTRGEQYF. CDR3 nucleotides: TGCAGCGTTGTCATCCGGGGGACTAGAGGCGAGCAGTACTTC.